This T cell receptor beta chain was identified in a study of shared clonotypes between healthy human individuals. Study information: A few men and two women, aged 18 to 49, were donors. Study-level results: Richness estimates generally favored naive over memory subsets.

The CDR3 spans 14 residues. V was trimmed by 6 bases and J by 2 bases, leaving 8 bases between them. Germline-derived CDR1 and CDR2 are MNHEY and SVGAGI. Concerning this clone itself: What it binds is unknown.

Method: immunoSEQ multiplex PCR; TCRdb's copy keeps in-frame clones and lacks some. The profile shows approximately 2,300,000 clones, around 90% of them singletons. Healthy adults negative for HIV, lacking recent acute infections or vaccinations, served as donors. The material sequenced was naive CD4+ T cells from PBMCs. The subset here: CD45RA+ positively selected. This receptor was identified in a man aged 18 to 30 in good health. Some clones in this sample may be carry-over from other donors' samples. The gene calls are TRBV6-5 and TRBJ1-6; D is uncertain. The CDR3 sequence: CASSPGAYNSPLHF. CDR3 coding DNA: TGTGCCAGCAGCCCAGGAGCCTATAATTCACCCCTCCACTTT.